Listed here are 25 T cell receptor beta chains from one sample, sequenced in a study of T cell changes during pregnancy in multiple sclerosis. Assay used: immunoSEQ multiplex PCR; TCRdb lists only in-frame clones, some missing. The data contain approximately 85,000 clones, 80% to 95% of them singletons. The sequenced sample was peripheral blood, obtained in the first trimester of pregnancy. The receptors shown here come from a female donor with multiple sclerosis, enrolled in a pregnancy study.

The chain joins TRBV10-2 to TRBJ2-6; TRBD2 aligns across 11 bases. This CDR3 comprises 18 residues. V shed 6 bases, J shed 0 bases, and the junction held 7 bases outside the gene matches. CDR1 is WSHSY and CDR2 is SAAADI in the germline V gene. CDR3 sequence reads: CASSPLAGGLSGANVLTF. The CDR3 DNA is TGCGCCAGCAGCCCCCTAGCGGGAGGCCTCTCTGGGGCCAACGTCCTGACTTTC.

This chain connects TRBV4-3 to TRBJ2-3, with D unresolved. CDR3 size: 15 residues. The V and J ends lost 0 bases and 2 bases respectively, with 9 bases between them. Germline V lookup: CDR1 LGHNA, CDR2 YSLEER. CDR3 protein: CASSQDGLPTDTQYF. CDR3 bases: TGCGCCAGCAGCCAAGATGGTCTACCCACAGATACGCAGTATTTT.

This clone has just one count. V gene TRBV6-5 combines with J gene TRBJ2-7; TRBD2 aligns across 10 bases. Germline V gives CDR1 MNHEY, CDR2 SVGAGI. This CDR3 is 16 amino acids long. After removal of 0 bases from V and 0 bases from J, the junction contained 2 bases not matched to a gene. CDR3 DNA: TGTGCCAGCAGTTACTCGAGGACTAGCGGCTCCTACGAGCAGTACTTC. This gives the protein CASSYSRTSGSYEQYF.

This chain uses TRBV11-3 with TRBJ2-5; D perhaps matches TRBD2 (6 bases). The germline V gene encodes CDR1 SGHNT and CDR2 YENEEA. The CDR3 length is 16 residues. The V gene lost 6 bases and the J gene lost 1 base, with 18 bases spanning the gap. CDR3 sequence: CASSKSGGVGQETQYF. The DNA for the CDR3 is TGTGCCAGCAGTAAAAGCGGAGGGGTGGGCCAAGAGACCCAGTACTTC. Full variable domain (missing parts from reference TRBV11-3 and TRBJ2-5): EAGVVQSPRYKIIEKKQPVAFWCNPISGHNTLYWYLQNLGQGPELLIRYENEEAVDDSQLPKDRFSAERLKGVDSTLKIQPAELGDSAVYLCASSKSGGVGQETQYFGPGTRLLVL.

V gene TRBV5-4 combines with J gene TRBJ2-6; 8 bases map to TRBD1. With V trimmed by 6 bases and J by 4 bases, 9 bases remained unmatched. The CDR3 spans 16 residues. Germline V gene sequence: CDR1 SGHNT, CDR2 YYREEE (reference sequence). CDR3 protein: CASNPGGSAGANVLTF. The CDR3 DNA follows: TGTGCCAGCAACCCAGGGGGCTCAGCAGGGGCCAACGTCCTGACTTTC. Combining the CDR3 with reference TRBV5-4 and TRBJ2-6 gives the whole variable domain ETGVTQSPTHLIKTRGQQVTLRCSSQSGHNTVSWYQQALGQGPQFIFQYYREEENGRGNFPPRFSGLQFPNYSSELNVNALELDDSALYLCASNPGGSAGANVLTFGAGSRLTVL.

The chain couples TRBV5-1 to TRBJ2-1; 14 bases are shared with TRBD2. Trimming took 4 bases from V and 9 from J; bases not matched to a gene: 6. Germline values: CDR1 SGHRS, CDR2 YFSETQ. The CDR3 is 15 residues long. CDR3 sequence reads: CASSRTSGGSLEQFF. The CDR3 coding sequence is TGCGCCAGCAGCCGGACTAGCGGGGGGAGCCTTGAGCAGTTCTTC.

The V call is TRBV11-3, the J call TRBJ2-1; D might be TRBD2 (5 bases). V was clipped by 0 bases and J by 0 bases, with 6 bases between them. The CDR3 is 15 residues long. The germline V gene encodes CDR1 SGHNT and CDR2 YENEEA. The CDR3 is CASSLDGSSYNEQFF. The CDR3 region has the DNA TGTGCCAGCAGCTTAGATGGGAGCTCCTACAATGAGCAGTTCTTC.

This clone was recorded only once. The J gene is TRBJ1-1, the V gene TRBV28; D is uncertain. This CDR3 has 13 residues. The V gene's germline CDR1 is MDHEN and CDR2 SYDVKM. V lost 5 bases, J lost 5 bases, and 12 bases lay in between. The CDR3 region has the DNA TGTGCCAGCAGTCCGTACACGGGGACTGAAGCTTTCTTT. It translates to CASSPYTGTEAFF.

The J gene is TRBJ2-7, the V gene TRBV7-9; the match to TRBD1 covers 7 bases. V dropped 2 bases and J dropped 7; count of bases not matched to a gene: 11. This CDR3 is built from 15 residues. CDR1 is SEHNR, CDR2 FQNEAQ, per germline (reference sequence). The CDR3 loop reads CASSLSPPAGGEQYF. For the CDR3, the DNA is TGTGCCAGCAGCTTAAGTCCCCCGGCAGGGGGAGAGCAGTACTTC.

The gene calls are TRBV6-5 and TRBJ2-7; 7 bases align to TRBD1. After removal of 5 bases from V and 2 bases from J, the junction contained 9 bases not matched to a gene. CDR1 is MNHEY and CDR2 is SVGAGI in the germline V gene. CDR3 length equals 15 residues. This CDR3 is CASSPTAGTAYEQYF. Here the CDR3 DNA reads TGTGCCAGCAGTCCGACCGCCGGGACAGCCTACGAGCAGTACTTC.

The chain joins TRBV19 to TRBJ2-1; TRBD1 aligns across 9 bases. Germline CDR1 LNHDA, CDR2 SQIVND (reference sequence). The CDR3 contains 18 residues. V trimming: 2 bases; J trimming: 0 bases; junction bases outside the gene matches: 8. In nucleotides, the CDR3 is TGTGCCAGTAGTATAAAGGGACAGGGACTCAGCTCCTACAATGAGCAGTTCTTC. Translated, it gives CASSIKGQGLSSYNEQFF.

The CDR3 is CASSNAAEQFF. CDR3 nucleotides: TGTGCCAGCAGTAATGCGGCTGAGCAGTTCTTC. The chain combines TRBV6-6 with TRBJ2-1; D remains ambiguous. CDR3 length: 11 amino acids. The V and J ends lost 5 bases and 9 bases respectively, with 8 bases between them. Germline loops: CDR1 MNHNY, CDR2 SVGAGI (reference sequence).

This chain uses TRBV4-1 with TRBJ2-1; D uncertain. The CDR3 runs 12 residues. Germline CDR1 and CDR2: MGHRA and YSYEKL. V lost 2 bases and J 7 bases, leaving 6 bases between the germline ends. DNA of the CDR3: TGCGCCAGCAGCCAACCCGTTAATGAGCAGTTCTTC. It codes for CASSQPVNEQFF.

V gene TRBV2 combines with J gene TRBJ2-2, with 8 bases matching TRBD1. Germline CDR1 is SNHLY and CDR2 is FYNNEI. Trimming removed 7 bases from V and 2 bases from J; junction bases left unmatched: 6. The CDR3 consists of 15 residues. The chain's CDR3 is CASKWGQDNTGELFF. In DNA, the CDR3 is TGTGCCAGCAAATGGGGACAGGATAACACCGGGGAGCTGTTTTTT.

The genes are TRBV19 and TRBJ1-2; no firm D call. Germline V lookup: CDR1 LNHDA, CDR2 SQIVND (reference sequence). The V end was cut by 0 bases, the J end by 6 bases, with 14 bases between. CDR3 size: 15 residues. The CDR3 bases are TGTGCCAGTAGTATAGATCTGGCTTGGCCACATGGCTACACCTTC. This sequence encodes CASSIDLAWPHGYTF.

The rearrangement joins TRBV5-5 to TRBJ2-1; a possible D gene is TRBD2 (6 bases). V shed 0 bases and J shed 6 bases, with 7 bases lying between them. The CDR3 covers 13 residues. Germline CDR1 and CDR2: SGHKS and YYEKEE (reference sequence). Written as DNA, the CDR3 is TGTGCCAGCAGCTTGGCGGGGGTCAATGAGCAGTTCTTC. It codes for CASSLAGVNEQFF.

The V and J genes are TRBV18 and TRBJ2-5; 8 nucleotides match TRBD1. Germline CDR1 and CDR2: KGHSH and LQKENI. This CDR3 contains 15 residues. V lost 3 bases and J lost 7; bases outside the gene matches: 10. The CDR3, as DNA: TGTGCCAGCTCACCTGGGACAGGTCCTAAGGTGACCCAGTACTTC. This codes for CASSPGTGPKVTQYF.

The chain links TRBV7-2 to TRBJ2-7; TRBD2 aligns across 10 bases. The CDR3 has 14 amino acids. Germline V gene lookup returns CDR1 SGHTA and CDR2 FQGNSA. The ends lost 2 bases at V and 7 bases at J; junction bases unmatched: 5. Here the CDR3 DNA reads TGTGCCAGCAGCTTATATCCACTAGCGGGGGAGCAGTACTTC. Its protein is CASSLYPLAGEQYF.

The CDR3 DNA is TGTGCCAGCAGCTTAGTGGCGGGAACTAGCACAGATACGCAGTATTTT. Translating it yields CASSLVAGTSTDTQYF. The chain has TRBV7-9 and TRBJ2-3; tentative D call: TRBD2 (6 bases). The CDR3 is made up of 16 amino acids. The germline V gene has CDR1 SEHNR and CDR2 FQNEAQ (reference sequence). The V and J ends lost 1 base and 0 bases respectively, with 11 bases between them.

This rearrangement joins TRBV28 to TRBJ2-7; 10 nucleotides align to TRBD1. The CDR3 totals 16 residues. With V trimmed by 3 bases and J by 1 base, 6 bases remained unmatched. Germline CDR1 MDHEN, CDR2 SYDVKM. In DNA, the CDR3 is TGTGCCAGCAGTTTGCCGGGGACAGGGGTTTCCTACGAGCAGTACTTC. Its translation: CASSLPGTGVSYEQYF.

The chain joins TRBV28 to TRBJ1-1, with a tentative D call TRBD1 (6 bases). V dropped 6 bases and J dropped 3 bases, with 20 bases sitting between them. The CDR3 is made up of 16 amino acids. Germline CDR1 and CDR2: MDHEN and SYDVKM. CDR3 nucleotide sequence: TGTGCCAGCAGCTCTCGGGGGGCGGTTGGGGACACTGAAGCTTTCTTT. This gives the protein CASSSRGAVGDTEAFF. Drawing the rest from reference TRBV28 and TRBJ1-1, the complete variable domain is DVKVTQSSRYLVKRTGEKVFLECVQDMDHENMFWYRQDPGLGLRLIYFSYDVKMKEKGDIPEGYSVSREKKERFSLILESASTNQTSMYLCASSSRGAVGDTEAFFGQGTRLTVV.

The CDR3 nucleotides read TGTGCCAGCAGCTTGGGACAGAGTAATGAAAAACTGTTTTTT. Its translation is CASSLGQSNEKLFF. The V and J genes are TRBV5-4 and TRBJ1-4, with D maybe TRBD1 (5 bases). The V end lost 0 bases, the J end lost 4 bases, and 7 bases lay between the germline ends. The CDR3 length is 14 residues. The germline V gene encodes CDR1 SGHNT and CDR2 YYREEE (reference sequence).

This rearrangement joins TRBV19 to TRBJ2-1, with 12 bases that match TRBD2. With V trimmed by 6 bases and J by 4 bases, 10 bases remained unmatched. This CDR3 has 17 amino acids. Germline loops: CDR1 LNHDA, CDR2 SQIVND (reference sequence). The CDR3 DNA reads TGTGCCAGTAGGCGGACTAGCGGGATAATTTTGTACAATGAGCAGTTCTTC. Amino acids: CASRRTSGIILYNEQFF. The whole variable domain, filled in from reference TRBV19 and TRBJ2-1, reads DGGITQSPKYLFRKEGQNVTLSCEQNLNHDAMYWYRQDPGQGLRLIYYSQIVNDFQKGDIAEGYSVSREKKESFPLTVTSAQKNPTAFYLCASRRTSGIILYNEQFFGPGTRLTVL.

The chain combines TRBV2 with TRBJ1-2; no clear D. CDR1 and CDR2 from the germline V gene are SNHLY and FYNNEI. Trimming removed 4 bases at V and 1 base at J, with 7 bases between. The CDR3 is made up of 13 amino acids. CDR3 residues: CASSGGINYGYTF. CDR3 DNA sequence: TGTGCCAGCAGTGGCGGGATTAACTATGGCTACACCTTC.

The J gene is TRBJ2-1, the V gene TRBV9; D is unclear. The CDR3 contains 14 residues. The V and J ends lost 4 bases and 0 bases respectively, with 8 bases between them. The V gene's germline CDR1 is SGDLS and CDR2 YYNGEE. The CDR3 reads CASSPFPSYNEQFF. The DNA for the CDR3 is TGTGCCAGCAGCCCCTTTCCCTCCTACAATGAGCAGTTCTTC. Supplemented by reference TRBV9 and TRBJ2-1, the full variable domain reads DSGVTQTPKHLITATGQRVTLRCSPRSGDLSVYWYQQSLDQGLQFLIQYYNGEERAKGNILERFSAQQFPDLHSELNLSSLELGDSALYFCASSPFPSYNEQFFGPGTRLTVL.